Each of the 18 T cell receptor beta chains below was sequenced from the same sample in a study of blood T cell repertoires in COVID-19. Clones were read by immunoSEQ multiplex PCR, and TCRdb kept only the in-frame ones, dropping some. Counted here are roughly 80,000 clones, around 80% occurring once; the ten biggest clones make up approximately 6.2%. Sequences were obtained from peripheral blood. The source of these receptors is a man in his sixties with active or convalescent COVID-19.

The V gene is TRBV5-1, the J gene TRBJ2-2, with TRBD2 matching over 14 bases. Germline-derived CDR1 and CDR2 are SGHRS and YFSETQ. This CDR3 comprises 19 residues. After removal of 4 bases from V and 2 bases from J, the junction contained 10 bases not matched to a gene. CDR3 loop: CASSTGLAGGVFNTGELFF. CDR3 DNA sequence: TGCGCCAGCAGCACCGGACTAGCGGGGGGTGTTTTTAACACCGGGGAGCTGTTTTTT.

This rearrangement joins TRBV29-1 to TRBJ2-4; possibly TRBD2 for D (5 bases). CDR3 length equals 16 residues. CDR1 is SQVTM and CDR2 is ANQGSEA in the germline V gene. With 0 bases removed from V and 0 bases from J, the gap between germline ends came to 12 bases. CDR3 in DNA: TGCAGCGTTGAAGATCGGACTGCGCTAGCCAAAAACATTCAGTACTTC. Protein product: CSVEDRTALAKNIQYF.

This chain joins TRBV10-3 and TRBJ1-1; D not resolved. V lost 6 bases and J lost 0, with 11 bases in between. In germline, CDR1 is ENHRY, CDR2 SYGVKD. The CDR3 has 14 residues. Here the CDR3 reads CAIRNTDMNTEAFF. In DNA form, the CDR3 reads TGTGCCATCAGGAACACCGACATGAACACTGAAGCTTTCTTT.

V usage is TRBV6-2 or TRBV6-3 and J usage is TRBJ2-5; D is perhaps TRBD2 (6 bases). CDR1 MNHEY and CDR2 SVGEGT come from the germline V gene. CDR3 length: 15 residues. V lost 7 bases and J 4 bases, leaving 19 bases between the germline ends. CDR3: CASTPITGLRETQYF. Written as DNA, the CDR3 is TGTGCCAGCACCCCAATCACTGGACTACGAGAGACCCAGTACTTC.

The CDR3 sequence is CASSPAVRNTEAFF. In DNA form, the CDR3 reads TGTGCCAGCTCACCGGCGGTCAGGAACACTGAAGCTTTCTTT. The chain has TRBV18 and TRBJ1-1; D ambiguous. The CDR3 totals 14 residues. Trimming cost V 3 bases and J 1 base, with 9 bases left between them. CDR1 and CDR2 (germline): KGHSH, LQKENI.

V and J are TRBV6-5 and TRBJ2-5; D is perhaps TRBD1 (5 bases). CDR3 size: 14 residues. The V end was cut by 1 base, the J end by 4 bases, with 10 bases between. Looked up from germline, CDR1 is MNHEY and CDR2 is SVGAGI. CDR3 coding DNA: TGTGCCAGCAGTTACTTCTCAGGGCCAGAGACCCAGTACTTC. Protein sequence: CASSYFSGPETQYF.

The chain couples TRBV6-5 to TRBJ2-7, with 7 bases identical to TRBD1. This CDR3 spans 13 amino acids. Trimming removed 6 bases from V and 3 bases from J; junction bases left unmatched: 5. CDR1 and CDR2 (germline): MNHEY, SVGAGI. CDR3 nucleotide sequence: TGTGCCAGCAGGTCGGCAGGGGGCTACGAGCAGTACTTC. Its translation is CASRSAGGYEQYF.

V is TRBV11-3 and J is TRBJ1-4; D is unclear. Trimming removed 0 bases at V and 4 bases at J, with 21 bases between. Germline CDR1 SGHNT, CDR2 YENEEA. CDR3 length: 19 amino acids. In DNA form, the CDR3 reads TGTGCCAGCAGCTTAGATCATCCCTGTGGCCAGGCAGGTAATGAAAAACTGTTTTTT. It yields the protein CASSLDHPCGQAGNEKLFF. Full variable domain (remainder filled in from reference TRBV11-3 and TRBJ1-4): EAGVVQSPRYKIIEKKQPVAFWCNPISGHNTLYWYLQNLGQGPELLIRYENEEAVDDSQLPKDRFSAERLKGVDSTLKIQPAELGDSAVYLCASSLDHPCGQAGNEKLFFGSGTQLSVL.

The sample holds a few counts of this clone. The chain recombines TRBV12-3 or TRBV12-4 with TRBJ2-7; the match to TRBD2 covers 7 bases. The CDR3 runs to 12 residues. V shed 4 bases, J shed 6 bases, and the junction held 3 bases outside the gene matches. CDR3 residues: CASSWGGSEQYF. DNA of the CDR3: TGTGCCAGCAGTTGGGGGGGATCCGAGCAGTACTTC.

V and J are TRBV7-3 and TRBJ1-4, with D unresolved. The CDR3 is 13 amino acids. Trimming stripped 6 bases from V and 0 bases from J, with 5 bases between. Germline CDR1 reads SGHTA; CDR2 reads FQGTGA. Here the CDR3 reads CASSRATNEKLFF. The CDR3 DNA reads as TGTGCCAGCAGTCGAGCAACTAATGAAAAACTGTTTTTT.

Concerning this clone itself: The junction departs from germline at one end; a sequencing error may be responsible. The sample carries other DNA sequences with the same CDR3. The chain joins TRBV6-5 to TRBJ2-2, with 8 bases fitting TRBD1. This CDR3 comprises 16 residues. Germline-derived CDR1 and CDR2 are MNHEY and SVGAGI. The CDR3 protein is CASSYDRGQNTGELFF. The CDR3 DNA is TGCGCCAGCAGTTACGACAGGGGCCAGAACACCGGGGAGCTGTTTTTT.

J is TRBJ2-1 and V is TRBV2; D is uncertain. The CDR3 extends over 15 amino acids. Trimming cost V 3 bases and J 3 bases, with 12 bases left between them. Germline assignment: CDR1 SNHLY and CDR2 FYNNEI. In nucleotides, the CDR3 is TGTGCCAGCAGTGAGCGTTCTCCCCTCTACAATGAGCAGTTCTTC. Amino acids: CASSERSPLYNEQFF.

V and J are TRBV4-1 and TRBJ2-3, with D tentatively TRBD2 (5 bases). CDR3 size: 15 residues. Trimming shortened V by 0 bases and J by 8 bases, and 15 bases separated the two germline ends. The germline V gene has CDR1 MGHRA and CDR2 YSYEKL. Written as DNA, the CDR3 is TGCGCCAGCAGCCAAGAGGGTTCCCGGAGCGGTACGCAGTATTTT. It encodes CASSQEGSRSGTQYF.

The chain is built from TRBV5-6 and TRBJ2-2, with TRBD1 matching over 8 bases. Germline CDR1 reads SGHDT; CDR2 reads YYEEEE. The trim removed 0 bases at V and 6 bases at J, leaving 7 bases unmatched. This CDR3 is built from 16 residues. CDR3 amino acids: CASSLARQGKAGELFF. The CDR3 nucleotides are TGTGCCAGCAGCTTGGCCCGACAGGGGAAGGCCGGGGAGCTGTTTTTT.

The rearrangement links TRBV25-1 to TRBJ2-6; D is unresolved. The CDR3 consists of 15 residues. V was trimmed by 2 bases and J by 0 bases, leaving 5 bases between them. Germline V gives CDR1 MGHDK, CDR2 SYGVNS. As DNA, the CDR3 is TGTGCCAGCAGTGAAGTAGCCTCTGGGGCCAACGTCCTGACTTTC. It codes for CASSEVASGANVLTF. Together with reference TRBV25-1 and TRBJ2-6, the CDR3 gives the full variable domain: EADIYQTPRYLVIGTGKKITLECSQTMGHDKMYWYQQDPGMELHLIHYSYGVNSTEKGDLSSESTVSRIRTEHFPLTLESARPSHTSQYLCASSEVASGANVLTFGAGSRLTVL.

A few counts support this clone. The CDR3 region is CASSQVVSVGAAKNIQYF. CDR3 bases: TGTGCCAGCAGCCAAGTGGTTTCCGTGGGGGCAGCCAAAAACATTCAGTACTTC. The rearrangement uses TRBV7-9 and TRBJ2-4; D is perhaps TRBD1 (6 bases). Germline values: CDR1 SEHNR, CDR2 FQNEAQ (reference sequence). With 5 bases removed from V and 0 bases from J, the gap between germline ends came to 20 bases. The CDR3 is made up of 18 amino acids.

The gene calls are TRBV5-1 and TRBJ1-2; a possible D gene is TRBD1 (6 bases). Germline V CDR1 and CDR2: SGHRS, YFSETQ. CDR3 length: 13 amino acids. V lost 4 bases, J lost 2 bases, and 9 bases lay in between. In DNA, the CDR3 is TGCGCCAGCAGCGATACAGGGAACTATGGCTACACCTTC. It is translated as CASSDTGNYGYTF.

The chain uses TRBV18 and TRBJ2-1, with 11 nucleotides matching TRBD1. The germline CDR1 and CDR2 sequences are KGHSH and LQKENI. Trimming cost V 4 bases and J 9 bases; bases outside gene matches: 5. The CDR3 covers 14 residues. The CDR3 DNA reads TGTGCCAGCTCACGGACAGGGGGCCTGGGTGAGCAGTTCTTC. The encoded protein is CASSRTGGLGEQFF.